This T cell receptor beta chain is drawn from a study of T cell changes during pregnancy in multiple sclerosis. Germline values: CDR1 SQVTM, CDR2 ANQGSEA. V trimming: 4 bases; J trimming: 5 bases; junction bases outside the gene matches: 12. The CDR3 is 15 residues long. Sequenced by immunoSEQ multiplex PCR; TCRdb stores in-frame clones only, minus some. The sample lists 70,000 to 95,000 clones; around 92% were seen once. This chain links TRBV29-1 with TRBJ2-7; 9 bases are shared with TRBD1. This receptor was identified in a female donor with multiple sclerosis, enrolled in a pregnancy study. This specimen was peripheral blood, taken in the third trimester of pregnancy. CDR3 DNA sequence: TGCAGCGTTGTCCGACCGGGACAGGGTTGGAACGAGCAGTACTTC. Residues: CSVVRPGQGWNEQYF.